This TCR beta chain is from a study of identical twins. Findings and caveats of the study: Invariant MAIT and iNKT cells may have partly biased zero-insertion analyses.

In this sample, this clonotype turned up a few times. The target antigen is unknown. From the 5' RACE reads, TCRdb called clonotypes with MiXCR, one entry per CDR3 protein. The table lists some 1,700,000 distinct CDR3 sequences, roughly 35% of them singletons. This CDR3 region has 15 residues. The V gene's germline CDR1 is LGHDT and CDR2 YNNKEL (reference sequence). This TCR was recovered from a newborn girl in good health. The V and J genes are TRBV3-1 and TRBJ2-7; weak D call: TRBD1 (5 bases). The J call could be wrong; TRBJ2-5 is a better fit for the DNA end. Sequencing used cord blood. CDR3 in amino acids: CASSQDLQGLETQYF. As DNA, the CDR3 is TGTGCCAGCAGCCAAGATCTTCAGGGCCTCGAGACCCAGTACTTC.